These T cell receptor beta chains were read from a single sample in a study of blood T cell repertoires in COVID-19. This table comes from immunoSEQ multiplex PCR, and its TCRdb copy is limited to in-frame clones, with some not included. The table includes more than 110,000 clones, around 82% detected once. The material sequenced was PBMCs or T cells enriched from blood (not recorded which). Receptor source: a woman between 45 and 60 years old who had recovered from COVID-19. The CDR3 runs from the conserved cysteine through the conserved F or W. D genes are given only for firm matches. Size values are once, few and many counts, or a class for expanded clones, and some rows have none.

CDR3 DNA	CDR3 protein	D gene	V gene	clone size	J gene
TGTGCCAGCAGTTACTTTCGACAGGGTATGAACACTGAAGCTTTCTTT	CASSYFRQGMNTEAFF	TRBD1	TRBV6-2/TRBV6-3	-	TRBJ1-1
TGCGCCAGCAGCACAGGTCCTACAGGGGGCGAGGAGACCCAGTACTTC	CASSTGPTGGEETQYF	TRBD1	TRBV5-1	-	TRBJ2-5
TGTGCCAGCAGCCTGTGGACTAGCGGGGGGGGCGAGCAGTACTTC	CASSLWTSGGGEQYF	TRBD2	TRBV3-1/TRBV3-2	-	TRBJ2-7
TGTGCCAGCAGCCGCAGGGTTCAGGGTCAGCCCCAGCATTTT	CASSRRVQGQPQHF	-	TRBV6-5	-	TRBJ1-5
TGTGCCAGCAGTTTAATAGGGGATACTGAAGCTTTCTTT	CASSLIGDTEAFF	-	TRBV28	-	TRBJ1-1
TGTGCCAGCAGCCCAGGGACAGTTGGAGCAGAGACCCAGTACTTC	CASSPGTVGAETQYF	TRBD1	TRBV7-7	-	TRBJ2-5
TGTGCCACCCTAGGGACAGAGATTTTTGGGACCATATATTTT	CATLGTEIFGTIYF	TRBD1	TRBV10-3	few	TRBJ1-3
TGTGCCAGCAGCCCGAGCGCTCGGTCACCCCTCCACTTT	CASSPSARSPLHF	-	TRBV5-8	few	TRBJ1-6
TGTGCCAGCAGTTCCTATGAGGATGGCTACACCTTC	CASSSYEDGYTF	-	TRBV27	-	TRBJ1-2
TGTGCCAGCAGCTTGGGGACTGCCAATCAGCCCCAGCATTTT	CASSLGTANQPQHF	-	TRBV5-5	once	TRBJ1-5
TGCGCCAGCAGCCAAAACAGAGCCTTAAACATTCAGTACTTC	CASSQNRALNIQYF	-	TRBV10-1	-	TRBJ2-4
TGCGCCAGCAGGGATAGCCCCTACACCGGGGAGCTGTTTTTT	CASRDSPYTGELFF	-	TRBV10-1	-	TRBJ2-2
TGCGCCAGCAGTGAGTCGGGGGAGGCGGGACCCCTCCACTTT	CASSESGEAGPLHF	-	TRBV10-2	-	TRBJ1-6
TGCGCCAGCAGTGACCTTCCCGGGACTCATATTCCATGGGAGACCCAGTACTTC	CASSDLPGTHIPWETQYF	-	TRBV10-2	-	TRBJ2-5
TGTGCCAGCAGAAATACAGGGGGCCAAACGGATACGCAGTATTTT	CASRNTGGQTDTQYF	TRBD1	TRBV6-6	once	TRBJ2-3
TGTGCCAGCAGCTCCCCCGTCGGCACTGAAGCTTTCTTT	CASSSPVGTEAFF	-	TRBV7-2	few	TRBJ1-1
TGCAGTGCTAGTCGGCAGGGGGCCTCCTACGAGCAGTACTTC	CSASRQGASYEQYF	TRBD1	TRBV20-1	-	TRBJ2-7
TGTGCCAGCAGCCATATATTGGGACAGGGGGTAGAGCAGTACTTC	CASSHILGQGVEQYF	TRBD1	TRBV4-2	-	TRBJ2-7
TGTGCCAGCAGCCCAGACAGGGCAGGGAGCACTGAAGCTTTCTTT	CASSPDRAGSTEAFF	TRBD1	TRBV9	-	TRBJ1-1
TGTGCCTCGCACAGGGGAAATGAGCAGTTCTTC	CASHRGNEQFF	TRBD1	TRBV10-3	-	TRBJ2-1
TGTGCCTGGGCCAACTATAATGAAAAACTGTTTTTT	CAWANYNEKLFF	-	TRBV30	-	TRBJ1-4
TGTGCCATCAGTACACATGAGGGTAAAGCTTTCTTT	CAISTHEGKAFF	-	TRBV10-3	-	TRBJ1-1
TGTGCCAGCAAACAGGGTAGGACCACTGAAGCTTTCTTT	CASKQGRTTEAFF	-	TRBV2	-	TRBJ1-1
TGTGCCAGTAGTCGGACAGGGGTGGACTACAATGAGCAGTTCTTC	CASSRTGVDYNEQFF	TRBD1	TRBV19	-	TRBJ2-1